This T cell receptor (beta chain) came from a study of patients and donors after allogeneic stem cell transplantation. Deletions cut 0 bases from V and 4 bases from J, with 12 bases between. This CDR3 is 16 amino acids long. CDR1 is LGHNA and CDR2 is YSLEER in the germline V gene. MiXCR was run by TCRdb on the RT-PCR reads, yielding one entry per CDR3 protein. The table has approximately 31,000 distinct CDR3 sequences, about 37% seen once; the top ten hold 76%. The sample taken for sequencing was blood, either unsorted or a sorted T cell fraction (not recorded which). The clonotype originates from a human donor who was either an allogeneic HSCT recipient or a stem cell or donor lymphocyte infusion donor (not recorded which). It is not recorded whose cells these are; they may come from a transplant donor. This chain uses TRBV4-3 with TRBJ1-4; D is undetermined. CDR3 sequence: CASSQDRRRINEKLFF. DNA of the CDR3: TGCGCCAGCAGCCAAGATCGGCGCAGAATTAATGAAAAACTGTTTTTT.